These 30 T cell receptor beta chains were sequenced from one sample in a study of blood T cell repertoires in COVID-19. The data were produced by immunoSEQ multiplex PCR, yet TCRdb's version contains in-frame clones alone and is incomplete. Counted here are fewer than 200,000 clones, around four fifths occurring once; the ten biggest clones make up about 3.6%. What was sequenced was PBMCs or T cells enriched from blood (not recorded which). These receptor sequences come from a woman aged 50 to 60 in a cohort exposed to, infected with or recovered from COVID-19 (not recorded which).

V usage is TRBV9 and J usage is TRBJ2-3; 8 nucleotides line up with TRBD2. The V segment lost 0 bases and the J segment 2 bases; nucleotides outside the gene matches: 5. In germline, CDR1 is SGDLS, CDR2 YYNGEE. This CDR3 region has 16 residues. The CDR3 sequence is CASSVGGAGVTDTQYF. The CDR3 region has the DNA TGTGCCAGCAGCGTAGGTGGAGCGGGGGTCACAGATACGCAGTATTTT.

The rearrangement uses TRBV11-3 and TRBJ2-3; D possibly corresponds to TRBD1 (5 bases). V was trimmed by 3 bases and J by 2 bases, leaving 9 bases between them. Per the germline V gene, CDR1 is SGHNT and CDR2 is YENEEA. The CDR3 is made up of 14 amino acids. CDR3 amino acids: CASSLTASTDTQYF. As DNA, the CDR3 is TGTGCCAGCAGCTTGACAGCTTCCACAGATACGCAGTATTTT.

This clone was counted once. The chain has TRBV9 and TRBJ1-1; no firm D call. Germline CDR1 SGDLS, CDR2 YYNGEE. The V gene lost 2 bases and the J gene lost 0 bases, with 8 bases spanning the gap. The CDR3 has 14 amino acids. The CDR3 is CASSVATVNTEAFF. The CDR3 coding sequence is TGTGCCAGCAGCGTTGCTACGGTGAACACTGAAGCTTTCTTT.

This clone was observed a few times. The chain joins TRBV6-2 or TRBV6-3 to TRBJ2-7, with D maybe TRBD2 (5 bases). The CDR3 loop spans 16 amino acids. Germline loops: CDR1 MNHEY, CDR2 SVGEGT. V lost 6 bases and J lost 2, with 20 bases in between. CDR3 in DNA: TGTGCCAGCAGGCCTTCGGGGTCGGGTTCCCCCTACGAGCAGTACTTC. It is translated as CASRPSGSGSPYEQYF.

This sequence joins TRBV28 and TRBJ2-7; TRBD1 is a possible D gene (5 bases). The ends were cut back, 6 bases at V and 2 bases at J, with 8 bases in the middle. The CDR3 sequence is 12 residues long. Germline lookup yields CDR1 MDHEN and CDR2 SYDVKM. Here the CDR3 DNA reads TGTGCCAGCAGGGGGCGACCCTACGAGCAGTACTTC. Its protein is CASRGRPYEQYF.

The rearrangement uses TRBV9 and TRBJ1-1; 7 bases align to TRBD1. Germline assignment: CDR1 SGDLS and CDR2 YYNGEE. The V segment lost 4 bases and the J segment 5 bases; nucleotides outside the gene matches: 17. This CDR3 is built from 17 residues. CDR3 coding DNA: TGTGCCAGCAGCCCCCAGGGGGTGTACAAAACGGGGACTGAAGCTTTCTTT. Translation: CASSPQGVYKTGTEAFF.

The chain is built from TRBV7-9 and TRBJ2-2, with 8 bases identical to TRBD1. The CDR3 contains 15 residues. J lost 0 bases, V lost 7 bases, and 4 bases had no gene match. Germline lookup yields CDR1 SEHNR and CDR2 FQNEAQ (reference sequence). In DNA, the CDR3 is TGTGCCAGCACCCAGGACAGGGCGAACACCGGGGAGCTGTTTTTT. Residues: CASTQDRANTGELFF.

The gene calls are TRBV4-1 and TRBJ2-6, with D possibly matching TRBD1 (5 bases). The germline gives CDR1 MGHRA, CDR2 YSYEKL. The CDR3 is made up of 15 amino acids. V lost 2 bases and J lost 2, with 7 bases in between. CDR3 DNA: TGCGCCAGCAGCCAAAAGACAGCTGGGGCCAACGTCCTGACTTTC. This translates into CASSQKTAGANVLTF.

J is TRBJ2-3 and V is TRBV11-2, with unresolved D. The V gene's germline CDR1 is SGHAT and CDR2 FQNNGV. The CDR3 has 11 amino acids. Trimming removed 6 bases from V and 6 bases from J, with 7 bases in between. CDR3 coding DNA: TGTGCCAGCAGTAGCTTCGATACGCAGTATTTT. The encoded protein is CASSSFDTQYF.

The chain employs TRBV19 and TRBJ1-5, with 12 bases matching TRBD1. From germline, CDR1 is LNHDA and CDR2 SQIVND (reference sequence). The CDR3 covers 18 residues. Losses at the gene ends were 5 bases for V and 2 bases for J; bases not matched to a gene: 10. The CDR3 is CASSALPGTGGGNQPQHF. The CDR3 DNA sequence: TGTGCCAGTAGTGCACTACCTGGGACAGGGGGCGGCAATCAGCCCCAGCATTTT.

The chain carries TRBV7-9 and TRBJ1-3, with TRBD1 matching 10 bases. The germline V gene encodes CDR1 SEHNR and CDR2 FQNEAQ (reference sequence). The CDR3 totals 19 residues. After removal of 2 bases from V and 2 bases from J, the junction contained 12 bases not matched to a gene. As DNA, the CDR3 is TGTGCCAGCAGCTTATCGGTGACAGGGGGCGCGGGGGCTGGAAACACCATATATTTT. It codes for CASSLSVTGGAGAGNTIYF.

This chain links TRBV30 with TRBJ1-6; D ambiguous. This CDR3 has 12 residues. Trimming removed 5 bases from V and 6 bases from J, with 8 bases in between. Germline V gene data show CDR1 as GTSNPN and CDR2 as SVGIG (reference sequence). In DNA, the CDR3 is TGTGCCTGGGTTGGTAGTAATTCACCCCTCCACTTT. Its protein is CAWVGSNSPLHF.

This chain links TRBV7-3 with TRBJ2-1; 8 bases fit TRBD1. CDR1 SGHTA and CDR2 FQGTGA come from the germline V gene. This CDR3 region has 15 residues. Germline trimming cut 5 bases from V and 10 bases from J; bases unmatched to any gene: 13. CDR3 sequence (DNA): TGTGCCAGCAGCCAGGTGGCAGGGGGCCGGAACGAGCAGTTCTTC. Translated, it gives CASSQVAGGRNEQFF. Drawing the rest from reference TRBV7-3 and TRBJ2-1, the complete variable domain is GAGVSQTPSNKVTEKGKYVELRCDPISGHTALYWYRQSLGQGPEFLIYFQGTGAADDSGLPNDRFFAVRPEGSVSTLKIQRTERGDSAVYLCASSQVAGGRNEQFFGPGTRLTVL.

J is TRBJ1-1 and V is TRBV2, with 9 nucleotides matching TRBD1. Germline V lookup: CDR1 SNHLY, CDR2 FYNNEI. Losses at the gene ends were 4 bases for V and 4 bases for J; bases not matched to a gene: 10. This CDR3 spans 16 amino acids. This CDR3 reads CASSAPTGGGRTEAFF. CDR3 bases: TGTGCCAGCAGTGCACCAACAGGGGGCGGTCGCACTGAAGCTTTCTTT.

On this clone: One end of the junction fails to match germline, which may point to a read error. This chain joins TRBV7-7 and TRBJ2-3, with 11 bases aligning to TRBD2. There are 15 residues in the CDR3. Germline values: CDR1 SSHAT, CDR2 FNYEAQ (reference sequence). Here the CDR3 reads CASSLAGGPGDTQYF. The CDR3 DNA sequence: TGTGCTAGCAGCTTAGCGGGGGGGCCAGGAGATACGCAGTATTTT.

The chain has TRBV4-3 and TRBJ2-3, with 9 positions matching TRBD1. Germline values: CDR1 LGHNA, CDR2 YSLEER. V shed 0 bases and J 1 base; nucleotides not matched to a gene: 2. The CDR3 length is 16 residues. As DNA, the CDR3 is TGCGCCAGCAGCCAAGATGGGACAGGGCGCACAGATACGCAGTATTTT. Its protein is CASSQDGTGRTDTQYF.

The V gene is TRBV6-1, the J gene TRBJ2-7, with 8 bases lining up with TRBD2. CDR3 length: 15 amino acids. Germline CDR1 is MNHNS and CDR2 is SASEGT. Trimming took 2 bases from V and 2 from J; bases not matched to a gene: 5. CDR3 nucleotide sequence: TGTGCCAGCAGTGAATTCCGGGGGGGACCCTACGAGCAGTACTTC. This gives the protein CASSEFRGGPYEQYF.

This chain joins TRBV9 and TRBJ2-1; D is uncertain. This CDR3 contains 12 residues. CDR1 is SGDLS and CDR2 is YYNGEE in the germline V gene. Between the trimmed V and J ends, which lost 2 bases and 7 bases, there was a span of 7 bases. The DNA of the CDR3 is TGTGCCAGCAGCGTGACGGGTAATGAGCAGTTCTTC. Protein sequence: CASSVTGNEQFF.

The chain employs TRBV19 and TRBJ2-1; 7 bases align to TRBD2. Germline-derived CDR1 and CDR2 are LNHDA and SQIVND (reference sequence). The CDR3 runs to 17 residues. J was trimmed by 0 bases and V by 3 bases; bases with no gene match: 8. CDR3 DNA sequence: TGTGCCAGTAGTATCCGAGCGGGGCTAAGCTCCTACAATGAGCAGTTCTTC. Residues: CASSIRAGLSSYNEQFF.

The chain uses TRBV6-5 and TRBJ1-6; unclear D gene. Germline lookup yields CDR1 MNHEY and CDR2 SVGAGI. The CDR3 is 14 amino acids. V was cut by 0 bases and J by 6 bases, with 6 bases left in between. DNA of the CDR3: TGTGCCAGCAGTTACTCATCGGGTAATTCACCCCTCCACTTT. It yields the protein CASSYSSGNSPLHF.

CDR3 residues: CASSTRENRETQYF. The CDR3 nucleotides are TGTGCCAGCAGCACACGGGAAAACCGGGAGACCCAGTACTTC. V gene TRBV7-8 combines with J gene TRBJ2-5, with a tentative D call TRBD2 (5 bases). Germline V gives CDR1 SGHVS, CDR2 FQNEAQ. The CDR3 is 14 amino acids. With 5 bases removed from V and 5 bases from J, the gap between germline ends came to 15 bases.

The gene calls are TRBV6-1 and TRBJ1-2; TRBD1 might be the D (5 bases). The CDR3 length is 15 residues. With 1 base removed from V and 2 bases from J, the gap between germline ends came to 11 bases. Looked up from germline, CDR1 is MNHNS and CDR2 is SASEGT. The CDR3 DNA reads TGTGCCAGCAGTGAAGTGGAGGGGCGCAACTATGGCTACACCTTC. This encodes CASSEVEGRNYGYTF.

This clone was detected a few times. CDR3 region: CASSDSEGAVETQYF. The CDR3 DNA follows: TGTGCCAGCAGTGATAGCGAGGGGGCTGTAGAGACCCAGTACTTC. The chain is built from TRBV2 and TRBJ2-5, with TRBD1 matching 7 bases. CDR1 and CDR2 (germline): SNHLY, FYNNEI. Germline trimming cut 3 bases from V and 4 bases from J; bases unmatched to any gene: 8. The CDR3 totals 15 residues.

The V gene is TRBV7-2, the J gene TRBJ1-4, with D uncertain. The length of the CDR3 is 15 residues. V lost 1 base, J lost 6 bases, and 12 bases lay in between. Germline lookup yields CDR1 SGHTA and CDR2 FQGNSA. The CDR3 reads CASSLGNREYEKLFF. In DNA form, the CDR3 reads TGTGCCAGCAGCTTAGGAAATAGGGAGTATGAAAAACTGTTTTTT. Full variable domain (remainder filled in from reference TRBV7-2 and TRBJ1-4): GAGVSQSPSNKVTEKGKDVELRCDPISGHTALYWYRQSLGQGLEFLIYFQGNSAPDKSGLPSDRFSAERTGGSVSTLTIQRTQQEDSAVYLCASSLGNREYEKLFFGSGTQLSVL.

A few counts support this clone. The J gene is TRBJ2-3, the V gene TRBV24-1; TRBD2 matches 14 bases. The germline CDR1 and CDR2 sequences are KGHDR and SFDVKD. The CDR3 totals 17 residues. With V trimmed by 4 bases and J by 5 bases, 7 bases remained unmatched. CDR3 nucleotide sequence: TGTGCCACCAGTGACAGGGGACTAGCGGGGGTAGGAGATACGCAGTATTTT. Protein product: CATSDRGLAGVGDTQYF.

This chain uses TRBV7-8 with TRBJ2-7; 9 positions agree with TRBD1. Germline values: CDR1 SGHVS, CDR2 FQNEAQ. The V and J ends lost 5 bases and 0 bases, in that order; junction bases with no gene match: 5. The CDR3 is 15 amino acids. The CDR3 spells CASSDRDRASYEQYF. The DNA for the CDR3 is TGTGCCAGCAGCGACCGGGACAGGGCCTCCTACGAGCAGTACTTC.

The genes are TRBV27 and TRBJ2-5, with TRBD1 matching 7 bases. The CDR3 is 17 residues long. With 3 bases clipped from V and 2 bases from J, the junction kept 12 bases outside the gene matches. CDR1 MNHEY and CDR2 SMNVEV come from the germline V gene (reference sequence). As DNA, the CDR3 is TGTGCCAGCAGTTTCCCGGGACAGCCACCAAAACAAGAGACCCAGTACTTC. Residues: CASSFPGQPPKQETQYF.

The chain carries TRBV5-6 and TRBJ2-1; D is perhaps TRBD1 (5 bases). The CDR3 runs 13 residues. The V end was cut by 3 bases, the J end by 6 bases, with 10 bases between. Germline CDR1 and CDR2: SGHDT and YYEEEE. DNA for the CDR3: TGTGCCAGCAGCTGGGGCCTGGGCAATGAGCAGTTCTTC. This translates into CASSWGLGNEQFF. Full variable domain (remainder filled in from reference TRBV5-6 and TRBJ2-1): DAGVTQSPTHLIKTRGQQVTLRCSPKSGHDTVSWYQQALGQGPQFIFQYYEEEERQRGNFPDRFSGHQFPNYSSELNVNALLLGDSALYLCASSWGLGNEQFFGPGTRLTVL.

The CDR3 DNA sequence: TGTGCCAGCAGCGAGGGACTAGCCACAGATACGCAGTATTTT. This translates into CASSEGLATDTQYF. The V call is TRBV7-3, the J call TRBJ2-3, with 9 positions matching TRBD2. Looked up from germline, CDR1 is SGHTA and CDR2 is FQGTGA. The CDR3 spans 14 residues. V was clipped by 5 bases and J by 2 bases; unmatched bases: 2.

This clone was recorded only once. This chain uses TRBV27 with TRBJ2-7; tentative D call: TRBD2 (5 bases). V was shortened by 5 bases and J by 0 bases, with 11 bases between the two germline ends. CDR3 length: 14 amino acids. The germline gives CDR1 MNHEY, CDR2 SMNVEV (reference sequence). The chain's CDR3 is CASSTPGNSYEQYF. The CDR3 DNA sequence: TGTGCCAGCAGTACCCCCGGGAACTCCTACGAGCAGTACTTC.